This T cell receptor beta chain stems from a study of T cells in Graves' hyperthyroidism and ophthalmopathy. Study overall: Peripheral blood sampling occurred at initial diagnosis, before any treatment.

The sample holds many counts of this clonotype. The antigen is unknown. Template material for amplifying TCR beta CDR3 regions consisted of RNA transcripts. The HTBI primer set was used in a first-round RT-PCR of the TCR CDR3. Each CDR3 protein gets one entry after TCRdb re-called the multiplex PCR reads with MiXCR. The sample includes about 400,000 distinct CDR3 sequences, more than 12% of them seen just once. General study points: Most thyroid clonotypes that were expanded above 0.001 also turned up in blood.

CDR3 length: 14 amino acids. Trimming removed 3 bases from V and 5 bases from J; junction bases left unmatched: 6. In germline, CDR1 is SGHNT, CDR2 YYREEE (reference sequence). Each patient was aged 18 to 65 and had newly diagnosed hyperthyroidism of under 2 months' duration. The authors took PBMCs from 7.5 to 10 ml fresh peripheral blood. The chain is built from TRBV5-4 and TRBJ2-5; 8 bases map to TRBD1. The sequencing input was blood. This TCR was recovered from a woman aged 25 to 39 with Graves' hyperthyroidism. CDR3 protein: CASSWGAGGETQYF. CDR3 nucleotides: TGTGCCAGCAGCTGGGGGGCAGGGGGCGAGACCCAGTACTTC.